Below are 15 T cell receptor beta chains sequenced from a single sample in a study of blood T cell repertoires in COVID-19. Clones were read by immunoSEQ multiplex PCR, and TCRdb kept only the in-frame ones, dropping some. The sample has around 60,000 clones, roughly 92% seen once. The material sequenced was peripheral blood. All receptors come from a man aged 50 to 59 with active COVID-19.

The chain couples TRBV7-9 to TRBJ1-4; 10 nucleotides match TRBD1. V was clipped by 4 bases and J by 0 bases; unmatched bases: 11. Germline lookup yields CDR1 SEHNR and CDR2 FQNEAQ (reference sequence). CDR3 length equals 19 residues. CDR3 DNA: TGTGCCAGCAGCTGGGTAGACAGGGGGCGCGAGGCAACTAATGAAAAACTGTTTTTT. The encoded protein is CASSWVDRGREATNEKLFF.

This sequence joins TRBV27 and TRBJ2-7, with TRBD1 matching over 8 bases. The CDR3 sequence is 16 residues long. Germline-derived CDR1 and CDR2 are MNHEY and SMNVEV (reference sequence). J gave up 5 bases and V 6 bases, and 15 bases lay outside the gene matches. The CDR3 sequence: CASSDRLGQGGHEQYF. CDR3 bases: TGTGCCAGCAGCGACCGATTAGGACAGGGCGGCCACGAGCAGTACTTC.

The genes are TRBV6-6 and TRBJ2-7; 7 bases fit TRBD1. V was clipped by 6 bases and J by 3 bases; unmatched bases: 8. The CDR3 covers 14 residues. Germline CDR1 and CDR2: MNHNY and SVGAGI (reference sequence). The CDR3 DNA reads TGTGCCAGCAGGGGCCGGACAGGCGACTACGAGCAGTACTTC. It encodes CASRGRTGDYEQYF.

The J gene is TRBJ1-3, the V gene TRBV5-4, with no clear D. V was clipped by 2 bases and J by 0 bases, with 9 bases between them. CDR1 and CDR2 from the germline V gene are SGHNT and YYREEE (reference sequence). The CDR3 runs 15 residues. CDR3 amino acids: CASSFGADSGNTIYF. The DNA for the CDR3 is TGTGCCAGCAGCTTTGGAGCGGACTCTGGAAACACCATATATTTT.

CDR3 DNA: TGTGCCAGCAGCCGTGGACAGGGGCTATATCAGCCCCAGCATTTT. Translating gives CASSRGQGLYQPQHF. This chain connects TRBV28 to TRBJ1-5; 9 bases align to TRBD1. J lost 5 bases, V lost 6 bases, and 8 bases had no gene match. Germline assignment: CDR1 MDHEN and CDR2 SYDVKM. This CDR3 comprises 15 residues.

The rearrangement uses TRBV19 and TRBJ1-1; D unclear. The CDR3 is 13 amino acids. V was clipped by 4 bases and J by 0 bases, with 6 bases between them. CDR1 and CDR2 (germline): LNHDA, SQIVND (reference sequence). The DNA for the CDR3 is TGTGCCAGTAGTACGTCAGTGAACACTGAAGCTTTCTTT. Encoded protein: CASSTSVNTEAFF.

The genes are TRBV28 and TRBJ2-5; D might be TRBD1 (6 bases). With 4 bases removed from V and 5 bases from J, the gap between germline ends came to 14 bases. The CDR3 has 14 amino acids. CDR1 and CDR2 from the germline V gene are MDHEN and SYDVKM. The DNA of the CDR3 is TGTGCCAGCAGTTCTGGGGGCGCCTATGAGACCCAGTACTTC. It encodes CASSSGGAYETQYF.

This sequence joins TRBV12-3 or TRBV12-4 and TRBJ1-2; no clear D gene. This CDR3 has 13 amino acids. Trimming took off 6 bases at V and 3 bases at J, with 11 bases between the two ends. CDR3 loop: CASSLKPDYGYTF. The CDR3 DNA follows: TGTGCCAGCAGCCTAAAGCCCGACTATGGCTACACCTTC.

J is TRBJ2-2 and V is TRBV6-5; D gene ambiguous. The germline V gene encodes CDR1 MNHEY and CDR2 SVGAGI. The CDR3 consists of 13 residues. V was shortened by 5 bases and J by 2 bases, with 6 bases between the two germline ends. In nucleotides, the CDR3 is TGTGCCAGCAGTCGACTCAACACCGGGGAGCTGTTTTTT. Residues: CASSRLNTGELFF.

The J gene is TRBJ2-7, the V gene TRBV7-9, with unresolved D. V was trimmed by 7 bases and J by 3 bases, leaving 10 bases between them. This CDR3 region has 12 residues. Germline CDR1 SEHNR, CDR2 FQNEAQ (reference sequence). CDR3 region: CASTPLSYEQYF. As DNA, the CDR3 is TGTGCCAGCACCCCGCTTAGCTACGAGCAGTACTTC.

This chain joins TRBV6-6 and TRBJ1-3, with D perhaps TRBD1 (6 bases). The germline CDR1 and CDR2 sequences are MNHNY and SVGAGI (reference sequence). V was pared by 4 bases and J by 2 bases, with 12 bases between. This CDR3 is 15 amino acids long. CDR3 in amino acids: CASSSLGGTGNTIYF. The DNA for the CDR3 is TGTGCCAGCAGTTCATTAGGGGGTACTGGAAACACCATATATTTT.

The chain employs TRBV20-1 and TRBJ1-5; D uncertain. The CDR3 has 16 residues. With 3 bases removed from V and 4 bases from J, the gap between germline ends came to 19 bases. CDR1 is DFQATT, CDR2 SNEGSKA, per germline (reference sequence). CDR3 loop: CSASLRSSSGNQPQHF. CDR3 DNA: TGCAGTGCTAGTCTCCGCAGTAGTTCGGGTAATCAGCCCCAGCATTTT.

This sequence joins TRBV6-5 and TRBJ1-2; 9 nucleotides match TRBD1. The CDR3 covers 15 residues. CDR1 is MNHEY and CDR2 is SVGAGI in the germline V gene. With V trimmed by 6 bases and J by 5 bases, 10 bases remained unmatched. The CDR3 spells CASSRTDRGEYGYTF. Here the CDR3 DNA reads TGTGCCAGCAGCCGAACGGACAGGGGCGAATATGGCTACACCTTC.

The chain links TRBV7-2 to TRBJ2-5; 13 nucleotides agree with TRBD2. The CDR3 length is 16 residues. Per the germline V gene, CDR1 is SGHTA and CDR2 is FQGNSA. The trim removed 5 bases at V and 4 bases at J, leaving 7 bases unmatched. The CDR3 is CASSRTSGGAGETQYF. The CDR3 DNA follows: TGTGCCAGCAGCCGTACTAGCGGGGGGGCAGGAGAGACCCAGTACTTC.

V is TRBV6-1 and J is TRBJ1-5; D might be TRBD1 (5 bases). Looked up from germline, CDR1 is MNHNS and CDR2 is SASEGT. The CDR3 length is 17 residues. Deletions cut 3 bases from V and 4 bases from J, with 19 bases between. CDR3 sequence: CASSEAGGGVTNQPQHF. CDR3 DNA: TGTGCCAGCAGTGAGGCGGGTGGGGGGGTTACTAATCAGCCCCAGCATTTT.